This T cell receptor (beta chain) was found in a study of cytomegalovirus exposure and HLA in healthy donors. Overall study results and limits: Investigators reported more than 150 TCR beta chains as tied to cytomegalovirus.

Turning to this clone: The antigen is unknown.

Using immunoSEQ multiplex PCR, the repertoire was profiled, and TCRdb retains in-frame clones only, with some absent. The sample holds 65,000 to 90,000 clones, roughly 95% seen once. This CDR3 is 16 amino acids long. V dropped 4 bases and J dropped 0; count of bases not matched to a gene: 7. Per germline, CDR1 SGDLS and CDR2 YYNGEE. The sequence derives from a man between 18 and 35 years old in good health and CMV-seronegative. This rearrangement joins TRBV9 to TRBJ2-1, with 7 bases identical to TRBD1. Sequencing used PBMCs. The CDR3 region has the DNA TGTGCCAGCAGCCCAACCGGGACAGCCTCCTACAATGAGCAGTTCTTC. Residues: CASSPTGTASYNEQFF.